These 27 T cell receptor beta chains share one sample of origin, sequenced in a study of beta chain features in type 1 diabetes. Isolated RNA was reverse transcribed in full, so expressed TCRB transcripts were sequenced. TCRdb keeps only in-frame clones here, not all; method: immunoSEQ multiplex PCR. Of about 450,000 clones listed, approximately 10% are singletons. The sequencing sample was made of naive CD4+ T cells from blood. The receptors were sampled from a woman between 18 and 29 years old in good health.

This clone was observed a few times. The chain has TRBV14 and TRBJ2-4, with unresolved D. The CDR3 is made up of 16 amino acids. V was pared by 0 bases and J by 10 bases, with 19 bases between. CDR1 is SGHDN, CDR2 FVKESK, per germline. This CDR3 reads CASSQDISGPAKIQYF. As DNA, the CDR3 is TGTGCCAGCAGCCAAGATATCAGTGGACCTGCAAAGATTCAGTACTTC.

This clone has just a few counts. The rearrangement links TRBV18 to TRBJ2-1; 7 bases are shared with TRBD1. The V gene end was trimmed by 5 bases and the J gene end by 12 bases; junction bases not matched to a gene: 4. Germline V gives CDR1 KGHSH, CDR2 LQKENI. The CDR3 length is 11 residues. The CDR3 nucleotides read TGTGCCAGCTCAGCAAGGACAGGGCAGTTCTTC. This encodes CASSARTGQFF.

This chain uses TRBV6-5 with TRBJ1-1; D is unclear. This CDR3 spans 13 amino acids. Trimming took 7 bases from V and 7 from J, leaving 16 bases between them. Germline V gives CDR1 MNHEY, CDR2 SVGAGI. The DNA of the CDR3 is TGTGCCAGCATGGTCCCCGGACGGATTGAAGCTTTCTTT. Residues: CASMVPGRIEAFF.

This clone was observed a few times. The V gene is TRBV14, the J gene TRBJ2-5; 12 bases align to TRBD2. The junction had 2 bases not matched to a gene; V was cut back by 2 bases and J by 4 bases. This CDR3 spans 15 amino acids. From germline, CDR1 is SGHDN and CDR2 FVKESK. CDR3 loop: CASSQTGLAGETQYF. The CDR3 region has the DNA TGTGCCAGCAGCCAAACGGGACTAGCGGGAGAGACCCAGTACTTC. The entire variable domain, with the rest obtained from reference TRBV14 and TRBJ2-5, is as follows: EAGVTQFPSHSVIEKGQTVTLRCDPISGHDNLYWYRRVMGKEIKFLLHFVKESKQDESGMPNNRFLAERTGGTYSTLKVQPAELEDSGVYFCASSQTGLAGETQYFGPGTRLLVL.

In its sample, this clone was seen a few times. The CDR3 coding sequence is TGTGCCAGCAGCTTAGGCCATCGGGTAGGGGTCGGGGAGACCCAGTACTTC. Translating gives CASSLGHRVGVGETQYF. V is TRBV7-7 and J is TRBJ2-5; maybe TRBD1 (5 bases). The CDR3 totals 17 residues. Deletions cut 1 base from V and 5 bases from J, with 20 bases between. Per the germline V gene, CDR1 is SSHAT and CDR2 is FNYEAQ (reference sequence).

This clone has a handful of counts. The CDR3 region is CASSSMGAGANVLTF. CDR3 DNA sequence: TGTGCCAGCAGCTCAATGGGAGCTGGGGCCAACGTCCTGACTTTC. The V gene is TRBV7-9, the J gene TRBJ2-6; the D gene is possibly TRBD2 (5 bases). V dropped 4 bases and J dropped 2 bases, with 9 bases sitting between them. The germline V gene encodes CDR1 SEHNR and CDR2 FQNEAQ (reference sequence). This CDR3 comprises 15 residues. The whole variable domain, remainder taken from reference TRBV7-9 and TRBJ2-6, is DTGVSQNPRHKITKRGQNVTFRCDPISEHNRLYWYRQTLGQGPEFLTYFQNEAQLEKSRLLSDRFSAERPKGSFSTLEIQRTEQGDSAMYLCASSSMGAGANVLTFGAGSRLTVL.

This clone was counted between two and nine times. This chain connects TRBV9 to TRBJ1-1; D is possibly TRBD1 (5 bases). The germline V and J ends were trimmed by 4 bases and 5 bases, with 15 bases remaining between them. The germline gives CDR1 SGDLS, CDR2 YYNGEE. The CDR3 length is 14 residues. In DNA, the CDR3 is TGTGCCAGCAGCCCAGACCGGGGGAGAACTGAAGCTTTCTTT. As protein: CASSPDRGRTEAFF.

This clone was detected a few times. J is TRBJ2-1 and V is TRBV29-1; the D gene is possibly TRBD2 (7 bases). The CDR3 covers 15 residues. CDR1 SQVTM and CDR2 ANQGSEA come from the germline V gene. The V gene lost 4 bases and the J gene lost 1 base, with 14 bases spanning the gap. The CDR3 loop reads CSVVGGDISYNEQFF. CDR3 bases: TGCAGCGTTGTAGGGGGGGACATTTCCTACAATGAGCAGTTCTTC.

The chain has TRBV29-1 and TRBJ2-7; a weak D match, TRBD1 (6 bases). Germline assignment: CDR1 SQVTM and CDR2 ANQGSEA. V lost 0 bases and J lost 4, with 13 bases in between. The CDR3 loop spans 14 amino acids. CDR3 residues: CSVEDHLRGYEQYV. For the CDR3, the DNA is TGCAGCGTTGAAGATCATCTGAGGGGGTACGAGCAGTACGTC.

Only a few counts were recorded for this clone. This sequence joins TRBV14 and TRBJ2-3; D is unresolved. The germline V gene encodes CDR1 SGHDN and CDR2 FVKESK. V was clipped by 4 bases and J by 4 bases, with 15 bases between them. The CDR3 consists of 15 residues. In DNA, the CDR3 is TGTGCCAGCAGCCCAGTTCAGTCTAGGGCAGATACGCAGTATTTT. This codes for CASSPVQSRADTQYF.

This clone was detected only a few times. The chain uses TRBV18 and TRBJ2-3, with TRBD2 matching over 11 bases. The CDR3 runs to 16 residues. V dropped 1 base and J dropped 9; count of bases not matched to a gene: 9. The germline gives CDR1 KGHSH, CDR2 LQKENI. The CDR3 coding sequence is TGTGCCAGCTCACCACGAGGTGCTAGCGGGAGGTCGACGCAGTATTTT. As protein: CASSPRGASGRSTQYF.

The CDR3 reads CASSPDRGELFF. The CDR3, as DNA: TGTGCCAGCTCACCAGACAGAGGGGAGCTGTTTTTT. The J gene is TRBJ2-2, the V gene TRBV18, with D perhaps TRBD1 (5 bases). The V end lost 2 bases, the J end lost 8 bases, and 6 bases lay between the germline ends. The CDR3 consists of 12 residues. Germline assignment: CDR1 KGHSH and CDR2 LQKENI.

The CDR3 loop reads CASSVWRLASINEQFF. DNA for the CDR3: TGTGCCAGCAGCGTATGGAGACTAGCGAGCATCAATGAGCAGTTCTTC. This rearrangement joins TRBV9 to TRBJ2-1; 8 nucleotides agree with TRBD2. Germline-derived CDR1 and CDR2 are SGDLS and YYNGEE. The CDR3 runs 16 residues. Trimming cost V 1 base and J 6 bases; bases outside gene matches: 9.

This clone was found a few times. The genes are TRBV7-2 and TRBJ2-1; D remains ambiguous. V was shortened by 4 bases and J by 5 bases, with 12 bases between the two germline ends. The CDR3 contains 14 residues. Germline V CDR1 and CDR2: SGHTA, FQGNSA. The CDR3 DNA sequence: TGTGCCAGCAGCTCGAGGCGCACTAACAATGAGCAGTTCTTC. Residues: CASSSRRTNNEQFF.

The chain joins TRBV13 to TRBJ2-3; the match to TRBD1 covers 9 bases. CDR3 length: 15 residues. J was trimmed by 4 bases and V by 5 bases; bases with no gene match: 7. The germline CDR1 and CDR2 sequences are PRHDT and FYEKMQ (reference sequence). CDR3 protein: CASSPTRDRADTQYF. The CDR3 DNA reads TGTGCCAGCAGCCCCACCCGGGACAGGGCAGATACGCAGTATTTT.

This clone was seen a handful of times. The chain has TRBV7-2 and TRBJ1-5; D call uncertain. CDR1 is SGHTA, CDR2 FQGNSA, per germline. The V end lost 5 bases, the J end lost 5 bases, and 13 bases lay between the germline ends. The CDR3 is 14 amino acids. The CDR3 is CASSQGLRDQPQHF. The CDR3 nucleotides read TGTGCCAGCAGCCAAGGTCTGCGGGATCAGCCCCAGCATTTT.

This chain links TRBV9 with TRBJ2-5; either TRBD1 or TRBD2 may supply D (6 bases each). Germline V gene data show CDR1 as SGDLS and CDR2 as YYNGEE. V lost 2 bases and J lost 5, with 13 bases in between. The length of the CDR3 is 14 residues. As DNA, the CDR3 is TGTGCCAGCAGCGTGACAGGAGGGTCGGAGACCCAGTACTTC. Its protein is CASSVTGGSETQYF. Complete variable domain (other parts from reference TRBV9 and TRBJ2-5): DSGVTQTPKHLITATGQRVTLRCSPRSGDLSVYWYQQSLDQGLQFLIQYYNGEERAKGNILERFSAQQFPDLHSELNLSSLELGDSALYFCASSVTGGSETQYFGPGTRLLVL.

This clone turned up a few times. The genes are TRBV20-1 and TRBJ1-2; no definite D call. Germline CDR1 and CDR2: DFQATT and SNEGSKA (reference sequence). V was shortened by 0 bases and J by 7 bases, with 6 bases between the two germline ends. The CDR3 contains 11 residues. The CDR3 DNA is TGCAGTGCTAGAGAAGGATTTGGCTACACCTTC. Its protein is CSAREGFGYTF.

A few counts support this clone. V is TRBV15 and J is TRBJ2-5, with D perhaps TRBD1 or TRBD2 (5 bases each). Germline V gives CDR1 LNHNV, CDR2 YYDKDF (reference sequence). The CDR3 sequence is 12 residues long. Deletions cut 7 bases from V and 4 bases from J, with 10 bases between. The CDR3 coding sequence is TGTGCCACCAAACAGGAGGCAGAGACCCAGTACTTC. Its translation: CATKQEAETQYF.

The chain has TRBV6-5 and TRBJ2-3; TRBD1 might be the D (6 bases). This CDR3 comprises 15 residues. Trimming left V 0 bases short and J 0 bases short, with 7 bases between. CDR1 is MNHEY, CDR2 SVGAGI, per germline. The CDR3 region has the DNA TGTGCCAGCAGTTACTCGACAGGCAGCACAGATACGCAGTATTTT. Its protein is CASSYSTGSTDTQYF.

The chain links TRBV18 to TRBJ2-7; 7 bases agree with TRBD1. The CDR3 is 15 amino acids. The trim removed 1 base at V and 5 bases at J, leaving 8 bases unmatched. In germline, CDR1 is KGHSH, CDR2 LQKENI. CDR3 protein: CASSPLNEGGNEQYF. DNA of the CDR3: TGTGCCAGCTCACCACTAAATGAAGGGGGCAACGAGCAGTACTTC.

The chain recombines TRBV7-3 with TRBJ2-2, with D unclear. Trimming stripped 2 bases from V and 1 base from J, with 5 bases between. Germline V lookup: CDR1 SGHTA, CDR2 FQGTGA. The CDR3 spans 14 residues. The CDR3 here is CASSLFRNTGELFF. CDR3 DNA sequence: TGTGCCAGCAGCTTATTCCGGAACACCGGGGAGCTGTTTTTT. Full variable domain (missing parts from reference TRBV7-3 and TRBJ2-2): GAGVSQTPSNKVTEKGKYVELRCDPISGHTALYWYRQSLGQGPEFLIYFQGTGAADDSGLPNDRFFAVRPEGSVSTLKIQRTERGDSAVYLCASSLFRNTGELFFGEGSRLTVL.

The chain couples TRBV28 to TRBJ2-3, with D perhaps TRBD1 or TRBD2 (5 bases each). The CDR3 extends over 15 amino acids. The germline gives CDR1 MDHEN, CDR2 SYDVKM. The V and J ends lost 5 bases and 1 base respectively, with 13 bases between them. The CDR3 nucleotides are TGTGCCAGCAGTGCGCCGGGACGGGGCACAGATACGCAGTATTTT. It codes for CASSAPGRGTDTQYF.

This CDR3 is CASSHPGSHEQYF. The CDR3 region has the DNA TGCGCCAGCAGCCATCCAGGGTCCCACGAGCAGTACTTC. This sequence joins TRBV4-1 and TRBJ2-7; D might be TRBD1 (5 bases). V lost 3 bases and J 5 bases, leaving 11 bases between the germline ends. CDR3 length: 13 amino acids. Germline V CDR1 and CDR2: MGHRA, YSYEKL.

This sequence joins TRBV7-9 and TRBJ1-2, with 9 bases fitting TRBD1. Germline V gene lookup returns CDR1 SEHNR and CDR2 FQNEAQ (reference sequence). With V trimmed by 1 base and J by 2 bases, 5 bases remained unmatched. This CDR3 spans 16 amino acids. The CDR3 DNA sequence: TGTGCCAGCAGCTTAGGCGTCGGACAGGGGAACTATGGCTACACCTTC. It is translated as CASSLGVGQGNYGYTF.

This clone was seen ten or more times. This CDR3 is also generated by other DNA sequences in the sample. The chain uses TRBV7-9 and TRBJ2-3, with 7 nucleotides matching TRBD2. The V and J ends lost 4 bases and 0 bases, in that order; junction bases with no gene match: 1. The CDR3 contains 14 residues. The germline CDR1 and CDR2 sequences are SEHNR and FQNEAQ (reference sequence). The CDR3 reads CASSSSGSTDTQYF. In DNA form, the CDR3 reads TGTGCCAGCAGCTCTAGCGGAAGCACAGATACGCAGTATTTT.

The chain uses TRBV23-1 and TRBJ1-2; D is undetermined. TRBV23-1 is annotated as an ORF whose role is uncertain. There are 17 residues in the CDR3. The germline V and J ends were trimmed by 0 bases and 5 bases, with 19 bases remaining between them. The CDR3 loop is CASSQSSSVLPGYGYTF. The CDR3 DNA reads as TGCGCCAGCAGTCAATCGTCGTCGGTCCTTCCTGGGTATGGCTACACCTTC.